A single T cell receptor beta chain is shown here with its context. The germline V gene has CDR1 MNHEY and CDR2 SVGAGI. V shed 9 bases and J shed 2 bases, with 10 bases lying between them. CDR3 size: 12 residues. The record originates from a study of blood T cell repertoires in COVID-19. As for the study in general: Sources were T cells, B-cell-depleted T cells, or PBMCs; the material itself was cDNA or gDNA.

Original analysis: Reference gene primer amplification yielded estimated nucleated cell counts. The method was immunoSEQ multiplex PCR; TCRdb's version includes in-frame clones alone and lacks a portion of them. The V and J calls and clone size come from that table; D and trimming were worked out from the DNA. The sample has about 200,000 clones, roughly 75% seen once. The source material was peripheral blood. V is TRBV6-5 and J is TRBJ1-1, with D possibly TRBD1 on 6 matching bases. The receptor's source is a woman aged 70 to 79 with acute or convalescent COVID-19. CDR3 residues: CASYRENTEAFF. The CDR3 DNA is TGTGCCAGTTACAGGGAAAACACTGAAGCTTTCTTT.